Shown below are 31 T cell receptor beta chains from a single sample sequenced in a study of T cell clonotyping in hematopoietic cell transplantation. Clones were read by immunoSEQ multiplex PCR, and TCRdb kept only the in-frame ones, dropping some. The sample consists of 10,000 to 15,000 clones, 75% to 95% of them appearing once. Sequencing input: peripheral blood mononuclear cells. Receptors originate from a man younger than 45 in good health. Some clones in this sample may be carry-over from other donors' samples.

The CDR3 nucleotides read TGTGCCAGCAGAAGGGATACCTACGAGCAGTACTTC. It specifies CASRRDTYEQYF. The chain has TRBV6-5 and TRBJ2-7, with unresolved D. The CDR3 contains 12 residues. Trimming removed 6 bases at V and 2 bases at J, with 8 bases between. The germline V gene encodes CDR1 MNHEY and CDR2 SVGAGI.

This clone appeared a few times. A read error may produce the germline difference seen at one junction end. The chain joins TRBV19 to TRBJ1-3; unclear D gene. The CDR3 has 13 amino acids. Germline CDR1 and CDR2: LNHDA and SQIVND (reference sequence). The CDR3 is CASSIGPGNTIYF. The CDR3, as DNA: TGTGCCAGTAGTATCGGGCCTGGGAACACCATATATTTT.

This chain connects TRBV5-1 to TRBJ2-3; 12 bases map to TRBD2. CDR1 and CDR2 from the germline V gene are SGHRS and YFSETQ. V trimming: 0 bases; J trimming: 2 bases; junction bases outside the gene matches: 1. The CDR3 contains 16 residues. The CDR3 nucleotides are TGCGCCAGCAGCTTGGGGACTAGCGGGAACACAGATACGCAGTATTTT. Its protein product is CASSLGTSGNTDTQYF.

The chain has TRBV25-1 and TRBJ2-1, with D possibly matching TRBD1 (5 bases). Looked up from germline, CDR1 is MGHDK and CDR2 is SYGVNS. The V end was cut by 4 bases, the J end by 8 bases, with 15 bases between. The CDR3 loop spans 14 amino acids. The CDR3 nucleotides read TGTGCCAGCAGTGGTCAGGGAAAGCCCTATGAGCAGTTCTTC. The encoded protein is CASSGQGKPYEQFF.

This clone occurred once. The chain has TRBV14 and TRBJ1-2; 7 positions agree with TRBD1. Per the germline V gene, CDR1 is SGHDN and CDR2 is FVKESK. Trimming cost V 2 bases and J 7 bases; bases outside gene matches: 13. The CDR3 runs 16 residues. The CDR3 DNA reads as TGTGCCAGCAGCCAAACCCATGCGACAGGGTTTGGTGGCTACACCTTC. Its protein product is CASSQTHATGFGGYTF. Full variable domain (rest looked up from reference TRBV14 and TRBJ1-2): EAGVTQFPSHSVIEKGQTVTLRCDPISGHDNLYWYRRVMGKEIKFLLHFVKESKQDESGMPNNRFLAERTGGTYSTLKVQPAELEDSGVYFCASSQTHATGFGGYTFGSGTRLTVV.

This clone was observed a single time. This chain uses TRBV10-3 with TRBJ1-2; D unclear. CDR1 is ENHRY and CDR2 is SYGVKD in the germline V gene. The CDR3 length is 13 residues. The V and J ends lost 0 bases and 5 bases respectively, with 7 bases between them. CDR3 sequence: CAISESPSYGYTF. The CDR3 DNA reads TGTGCCATCAGTGAGTCACCCAGTTATGGCTACACCTTC.

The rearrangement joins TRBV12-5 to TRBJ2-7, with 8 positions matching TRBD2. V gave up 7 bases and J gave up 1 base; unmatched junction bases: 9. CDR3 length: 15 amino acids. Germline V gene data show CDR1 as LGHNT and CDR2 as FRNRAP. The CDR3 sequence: CASAGSGSHSYEQYF. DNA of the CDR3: TGTGCTAGTGCCGGAAGCGGGAGCCATTCCTACGAGCAGTACTTC.

The CDR3 DNA reads as TGTGCCAGCAGTGAAGCGCTTGGCAACAATCAGCCCCAGCATTTT. Its translation: CASSEALGNNQPQHF. V gene TRBV2 combines with J gene TRBJ1-5, with D unclear. The CDR3 covers 15 residues. The V and J ends lost 0 bases and 3 bases respectively, with 9 bases between them. Per the germline V gene, CDR1 is SNHLY and CDR2 is FYNNEI.

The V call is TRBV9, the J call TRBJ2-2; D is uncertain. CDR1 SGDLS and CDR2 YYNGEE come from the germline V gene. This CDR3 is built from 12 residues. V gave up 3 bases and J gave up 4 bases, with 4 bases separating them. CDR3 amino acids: CASSESTGELFF. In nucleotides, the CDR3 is TGTGCCAGCAGCGAGAGCACCGGGGAGCTGTTTTTT.

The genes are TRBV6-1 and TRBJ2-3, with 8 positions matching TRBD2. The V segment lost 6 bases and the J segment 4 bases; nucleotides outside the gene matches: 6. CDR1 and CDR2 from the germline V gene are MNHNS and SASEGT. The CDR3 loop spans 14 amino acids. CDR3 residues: CASSASGRADTQYF. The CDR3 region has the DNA TGTGCCAGCAGCGCTAGCGGGCGGGCAGATACGCAGTATTTT.

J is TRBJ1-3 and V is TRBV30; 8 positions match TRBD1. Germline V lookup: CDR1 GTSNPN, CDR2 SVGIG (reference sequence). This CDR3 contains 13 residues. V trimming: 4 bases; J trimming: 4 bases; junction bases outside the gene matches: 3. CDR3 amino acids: CAWMRTGGNTIYF. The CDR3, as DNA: TGTGCCTGGATGAGGACAGGGGGAAACACCATATATTTT.

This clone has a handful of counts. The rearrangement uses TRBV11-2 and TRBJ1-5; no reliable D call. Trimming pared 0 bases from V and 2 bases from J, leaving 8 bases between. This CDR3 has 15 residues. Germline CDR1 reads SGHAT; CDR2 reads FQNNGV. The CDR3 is CASSLEAAGNQPQHF. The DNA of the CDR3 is TGTGCCAGCAGCTTAGAGGCGGCTGGCAATCAGCCCCAGCATTTT. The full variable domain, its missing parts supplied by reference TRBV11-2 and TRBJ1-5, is EAGVAQSPRYKIIEKRQSVAFWCNPISGHATLYWYQQILGQGPKLLIQFQNNGVVDDSQLPKDRFSAERLKGVDSTLKIQPAKLEDSAVYLCASSLEAAGNQPQHFGDGTRLSIL.

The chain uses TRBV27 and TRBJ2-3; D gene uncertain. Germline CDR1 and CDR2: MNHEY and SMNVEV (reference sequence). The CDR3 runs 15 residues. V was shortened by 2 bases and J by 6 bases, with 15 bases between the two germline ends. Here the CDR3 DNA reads TGTGCCAGCAGTTTAGTTCGGGTAGAGTTCGATACGCAGTATTTT. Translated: CASSLVRVEFDTQYF.

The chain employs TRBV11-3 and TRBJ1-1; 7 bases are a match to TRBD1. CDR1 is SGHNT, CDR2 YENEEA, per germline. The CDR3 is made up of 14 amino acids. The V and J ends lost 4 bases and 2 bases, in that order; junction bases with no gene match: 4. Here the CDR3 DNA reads TGTGCCAGCAGCTGGACAGGAGGAAACACTGAAGCTTTCTTT. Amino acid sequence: CASSWTGGNTEAFF.

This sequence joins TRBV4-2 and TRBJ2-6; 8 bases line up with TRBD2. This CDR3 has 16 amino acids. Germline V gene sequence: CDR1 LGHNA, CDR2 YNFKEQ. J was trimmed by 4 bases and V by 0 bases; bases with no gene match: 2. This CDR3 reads CASSQDSGAGANVLTF. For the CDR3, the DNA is TGTGCCAGCAGCCAAGATAGCGGGGCCGGGGCCAACGTCCTGACTTTC.

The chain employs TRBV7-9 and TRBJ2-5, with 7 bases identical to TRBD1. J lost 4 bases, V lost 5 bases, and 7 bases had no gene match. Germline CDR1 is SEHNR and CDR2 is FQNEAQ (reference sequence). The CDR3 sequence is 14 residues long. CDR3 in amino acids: CASSQQGVGETQYF. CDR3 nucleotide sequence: TGTGCCAGCAGCCAGCAGGGGGTGGGAGAGACCCAGTACTTC.

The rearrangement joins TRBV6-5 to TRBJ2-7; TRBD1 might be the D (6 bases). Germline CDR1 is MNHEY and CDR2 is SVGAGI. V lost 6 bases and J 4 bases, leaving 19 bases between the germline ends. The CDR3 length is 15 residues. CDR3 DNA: TGTGCCAGCAGCCGAGGGGGACGGTGGGGGTACGAGCAGTACTTC. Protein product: CASSRGGRWGYEQYF.

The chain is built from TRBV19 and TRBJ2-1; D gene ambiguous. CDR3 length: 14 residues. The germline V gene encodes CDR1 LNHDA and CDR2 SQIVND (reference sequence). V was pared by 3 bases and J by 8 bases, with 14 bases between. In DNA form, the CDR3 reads TGTGCCAGTAGTATCAGACATGGAGTAGATGAGCAGTTCTTC. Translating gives CASSIRHGVDEQFF.

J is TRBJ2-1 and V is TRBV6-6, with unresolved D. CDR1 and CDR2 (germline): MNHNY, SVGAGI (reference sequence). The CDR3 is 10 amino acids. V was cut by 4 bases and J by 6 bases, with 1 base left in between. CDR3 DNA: TGTGCCAGCAGTTCCAATGAGCAGTTCTTC. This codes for CASSSNEQFF.

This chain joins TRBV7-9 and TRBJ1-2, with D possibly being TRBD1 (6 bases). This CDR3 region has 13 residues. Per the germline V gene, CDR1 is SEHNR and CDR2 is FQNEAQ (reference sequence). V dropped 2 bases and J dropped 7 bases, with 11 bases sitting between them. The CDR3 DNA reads TGTGCCAGCAGCTTATCGGACAGTGCTGGCTACACCTTC. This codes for CASSLSDSAGYTF.

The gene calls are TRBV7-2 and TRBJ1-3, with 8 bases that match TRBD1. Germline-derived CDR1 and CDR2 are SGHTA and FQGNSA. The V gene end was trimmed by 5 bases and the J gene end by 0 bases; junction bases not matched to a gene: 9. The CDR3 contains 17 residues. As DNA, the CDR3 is TGTGCCAGCAGCCCCGCGGGACAGGCGCGCTCTGGAAACACCATATATTTT. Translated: CASSPAGQARSGNTIYF.

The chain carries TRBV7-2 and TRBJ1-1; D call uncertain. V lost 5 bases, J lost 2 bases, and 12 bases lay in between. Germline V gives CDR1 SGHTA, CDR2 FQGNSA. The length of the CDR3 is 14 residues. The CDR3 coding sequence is TGTGCCAGCAGCGGGCCAGGACGCAACACTGAAGCTTTCTTT. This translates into CASSGPGRNTEAFF.

The CDR3 sequence is CAWSVRVFGGRLSNQPQHF. CDR3 sequence (DNA): TGTGCCTGGAGTGTACGTGTTTTCGGGGGGCGCCTTAGCAATCAGCCCCAGCATTTT. The chain is built from TRBV30 and TRBJ1-5; maybe TRBD1 (6 bases). The CDR3 runs to 19 residues. The V gene's germline CDR1 is GTSNPN and CDR2 SVGIG (reference sequence). V lost 0 bases and J 0 bases, leaving 21 bases between the germline ends.

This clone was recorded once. CDR3: CASSQPGRDTEAFF. The DNA for the CDR3 is TGTGCCAGCAGCCAACCCGGACGTGACACTGAAGCTTTCTTT. The chain links TRBV7-6 to TRBJ1-1; D is unclear. The V gene's germline CDR1 is SGHVS and CDR2 FNYEAQ. Deletions cut 5 bases from V and 3 bases from J, with 13 bases between. The CDR3 runs to 14 residues.

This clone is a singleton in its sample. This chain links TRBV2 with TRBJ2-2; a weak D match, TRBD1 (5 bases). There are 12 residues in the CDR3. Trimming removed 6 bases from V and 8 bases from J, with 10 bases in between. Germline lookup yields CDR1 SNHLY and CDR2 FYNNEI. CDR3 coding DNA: TGTGCCAGCAGCAGGGCGACGGGGGAGCTGTTTTTT. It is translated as CASSRATGELFF.

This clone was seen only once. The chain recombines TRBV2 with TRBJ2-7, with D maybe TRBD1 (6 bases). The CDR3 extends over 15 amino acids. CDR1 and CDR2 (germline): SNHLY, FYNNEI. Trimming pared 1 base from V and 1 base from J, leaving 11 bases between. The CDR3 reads CASSEDRALSYEQYF. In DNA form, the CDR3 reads TGTGCCAGCAGTGAAGACAGGGCCCTATCCTACGAGCAGTACTTC.

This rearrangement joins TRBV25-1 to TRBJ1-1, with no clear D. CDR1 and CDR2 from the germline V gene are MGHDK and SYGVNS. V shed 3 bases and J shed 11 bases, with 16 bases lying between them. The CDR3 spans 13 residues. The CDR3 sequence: CASSDPMGSRAFF. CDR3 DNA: TGTGCCAGCAGTGACCCAATGGGCTCCCGGGCTTTCTTT.

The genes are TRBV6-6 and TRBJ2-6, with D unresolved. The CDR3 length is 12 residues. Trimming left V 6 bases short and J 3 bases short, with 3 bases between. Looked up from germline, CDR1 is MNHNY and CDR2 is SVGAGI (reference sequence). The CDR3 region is CASRSGANVLTF. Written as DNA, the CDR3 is TGTGCCAGCAGGAGTGGGGCCAACGTCCTGACTTTC.

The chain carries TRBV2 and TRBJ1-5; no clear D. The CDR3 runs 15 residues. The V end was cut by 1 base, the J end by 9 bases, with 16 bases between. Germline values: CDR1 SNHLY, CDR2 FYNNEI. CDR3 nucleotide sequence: TGTGCCAGCAGTGAAGATAGGGCAGGTGGTACGCCCCAGCATTTT. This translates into CASSEDRAGGTPQHF.

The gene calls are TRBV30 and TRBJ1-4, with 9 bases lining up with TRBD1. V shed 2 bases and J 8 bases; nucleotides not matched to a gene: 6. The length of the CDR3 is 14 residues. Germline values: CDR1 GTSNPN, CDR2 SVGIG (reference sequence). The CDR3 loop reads CAWSIGTGKEKLFF. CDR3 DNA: TGTGCCTGGAGTATCGGGACAGGGAAGGAAAAACTGTTTTTT. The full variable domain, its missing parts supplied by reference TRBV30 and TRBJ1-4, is SQTIHQWPATLVQPVGSPLSLECTVEGTSNPNLYWYRQAAGRGLQLLFYSVGIGQISSEVPQNLSASRPQDRQFILSSKKLLLSDSGFYLCAWSIGTGKEKLFFGSGTQLSVL.

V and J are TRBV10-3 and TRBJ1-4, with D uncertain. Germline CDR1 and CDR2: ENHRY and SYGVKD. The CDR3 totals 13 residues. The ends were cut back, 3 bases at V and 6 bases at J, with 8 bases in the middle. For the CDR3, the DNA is TGTGCCATCAGTGAAAGGGAATATGAAAAACTGTTTTTT. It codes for CAISEREYEKLFF.